Here is one T cell receptor (beta chain) with its context. It has no known antigen specificity. One base away there is no much larger clone; base qualities are not given. This record belongs to a study of PD-L1 blockade in urothelial cancer (dated by TCRdb to about 2017). Regarding the study in general: Every patient began therapy in the mid-2010s and was given atezolizumab 1,200 mg intravenously every 3 weeks. About 90% of the roughly 29 patients were identified as males with urothelial cancer of bladder origin, and a prior smoking history was reported by 18 of 29 patients. Patients had an ECOG performance status of 0 or 1 and had received between 0 and 3 prior chemotherapy regimens. Blood samples were analyzed at 3 weeks after treatment start (second dose) and at 6 weeks after treatment start. Blood samples gave a median of about 150,000 T cells and 77,000 or so unique TCRs, with a median clonality of approximately 0.08. The study, an exploratory multi-omic analysis, examined somatic, immune and clinical correlates of response to PD-L1 blockade with atezolizumab in urothelial cancer. Pretreatment tumor samples, along with matched peripheral blood collected serially before and after atezolizumab treatment, underwent TCR sequencing. Progression-free survival longer than 6 months counted as durable clinical benefit, and TCR features were additionally tested against both progression-free and overall survival. In the same patients, pretreatment tumors underwent whole exome sequencing and RNA sequencing in addition to TCR sequencing. Durable clinical benefit was achieved by nine patients but not by the remaining 20. Pretreatment blood TCR-seq was available for about 27 patients, at least one posttreatment blood collection was obtained for some 25 patients, and tumor TCR-seq was available for some 25 patients. Study-wide findings and limitations: Because the sample size was small (n of about 30) and many exploratory analyses were performed, the results are intended to be hypothesis-generating. Improved progression-free and overall survival was found to be associated with pretreatment peripheral blood TCR clonality below the median. At 3 weeks after the start of treatment, tumor-associated TCR clones in peripheral blood had expanded more in patients with durable benefit (n ≈ 24, p = 0.022).

CDR1 and CDR2 are read off the germline V gene as MDHEN and SYDVKM. After removal of 6 bases from V and 0 bases from J, the junction retains 6 bases not matched to a gene. The CDR3 contains 17 residues, cysteine and phenylalanine counted. CDR3 DNA is the only sequence kept; it has 51 bases, read in frame from the first base. The cohort included some 30 patients with locally advanced or metastatic urothelial carcinoma who were treated at Memorial Sloan Kettering on a trial protocol. Peripheral blood mononuclear cells were collected pretreatment and during treatment, with between 1 and 8 total time points per patient. The Qiagen DNeasy Blood extraction kit was used to purify genomic DNA from total PBMCs and tumor samples. PBMCs were collected pretreatment and during treatment and were isolated and stored as previously described. To estimate absolute template abundance from read counts, synthetic TCR analog templates were spiked into each PCR. The immunoSEQ assay was used to amplify TCRbeta CDR3 regions from genomic DNA with bias-controlled V and J gene primers. Rearranged TCRbeta segments were sequenced at approximately 20X coverage. The authors processed their data as follows. Sequencing errors were corrected by clustering, and CDR3s were annotated against IMGT so that V, D and J genes could be assigned. Downstream analyses used only productive TCRbeta rearrangements, leaving out any out-of-frame or stop-codon sequences. Clonality was computed as one minus Shannon entropy normalized by the log of the number of unique productive sequences. Clones differing between time points or between blood and tumor were identified by Fisher's exact test with Benjamini-Hochberg correction at adjusted p below 0.01. In its TCRdb copy, this immuneACCESS table keeps in-frame sequences only and misses some clones. Where compared with another copy, unresolved V genes explain less than half of these, and the others have no known cause. D and trimming come from the DNA, and the V and J calls and clone size come from that table. This sample is represented by under 40,000 clones; approximately 87% of them were singletons. In total, the top ten clones hold roughly 3.5% of the sample.

The input for sequencing was PBMCs, taken around atezolizumab (anti-PD-L1) treatment. The sequence was collected from a man in his forties or fifties with urothelial cancer. The chain is assembled from TRBV28 and TRBJ2-2, and TRBD2 aligns with 11 junction nucleotides. CDR3 loop: CASRRTSGLANTGELFF. The DNA sequence is TGTGCCAGCAGGAGGACTAGCGGGCTCGCGAACACCGGGGAGCTGTTTTTT.